Below are 2 T cell receptor beta chains sequenced from a single sample in a study of cytomegalovirus exposure and HLA in healthy donors listed by TCRdb under 2017. The method was the immunoSEQ multiplex PCR assay. For the multiplex PCR, a mixture combining 60 forward primers for TCR Vbeta segments and 13 reverse primers for TCR Jbeta segments was used. Drawn from immuneACCESS, this table holds only the in-frame rearrangements with V and J called that TCRdb kept. Clones are partly lost; checked studies trace under half to an unresolved V gene and leave the rest unexplained. In this sample the table shows about 190,000 clones, roughly 77% of which occur a single time. Of the sample, approximately 2.8% falls within the top ten clones. Source material: PBMCs. These receptors all stem from a woman under 40 in good health and CMV-seropositive.

V usage is TRBV4-1 and J usage is TRBJ2-5; TRBD1 might be the D (5 bases). This CDR3 comprises 15 residues. V lost 2 bases, J lost 5 bases, and 15 bases lay in between. Germline CDR1 and CDR2: MGHRA and YSYEKL. The CDR3, as DNA: TGCGCCAGCAGCCAATTGTCTCAGGGCGAGGAGACCCAGTACTTC. Its translation: CASSQLSQGEETQYF.

The chain is built from TRBV2 and TRBJ2-3; TRBD2 matches at 7 bases. Looked up from germline, CDR1 is SNHLY and CDR2 is FYNNEI. V lost 9 bases, J lost 6 bases, and 6 bases stayed unmatched. The CDR3 consists of 12 residues. CDR3 region: CASQMGGDTQYF. The DNA for the CDR3 is TGTGCCAGTCAGATGGGGGGGGATACGCAGTATTTT.